This entry features one T cell receptor (beta chain) sequence. This sample is drawn from a study of blood T cell repertoires in COVID-19. Looking at the study overall: The origin of the acute and convalescent COVID-19 samples was the United States, Italy and Spain. T cells, B-cell-depleted T cells, or PBMCs supplied cDNA or gDNA.

Original handling: The assay estimated nucleated cells by amplifying reference gene primers. Clones were sequenced by immunoSEQ multiplex PCR, and TCRdb holds only the in-frame ones, with some missing. For V, J and clone size, that table is used; D and trimming come from the DNA. The data show 150,000 or so clones, 75% to 85% seen once. Trimming cost V 5 bases and J 2 bases; bases outside gene matches: 13. This CDR3 contains 18 residues. From germline, CDR1 is SGHVS and CDR2 FNYEAQ. The clonotype was recovered from a man aged 55 to 70 with active or convalescent COVID-19. The chain recombines TRBV7-6 with TRBJ2-3, with 10 bases lining up with TRBD2. The sequenced sample consisted of peripheral blood. The CDR3 coding sequence is TGTGCCAGCAGCCATCTGAGCCGACTAGCGGGTCTCACAGATACGCAGTATTTT. Translation: CASSHLSRLAGLTDTQYF.